A single sample gave rise to the 19 T cell receptor beta chains below, sequenced in a study of OX40 agonist ivuxolimab in advanced cancers. TCRdb's copy holds only in-frame clones and misses some; the assay was immunoSEQ multiplex PCR. The sample has about 53,000 clones, roughly 80% seen once; the top ten hold about 4.5%. This specimen consisted of CD4+ or CD8+ T cells sorted from blood, obtained in a trial of the OX40 agonist ivuxolimab. Every receptor here comes from an adult with an advanced solid tumor such as melanoma, head and neck, liver or kidney cancer.

V usage is TRBV5-1 and J usage is TRBJ2-5, with TRBD2 matching over 10 bases. Germline V gives CDR1 SGHRS, CDR2 YFSETQ. V dropped 0 bases and J dropped 6; count of bases not matched to a gene: 8. This CDR3 is built from 16 residues. CDR3 residues: CASSLELAGAGKTQYF. In nucleotides, the CDR3 is TGCGCCAGCAGCTTGGAGCTAGCGGGAGCGGGGAAGACCCAGTACTTC.

Points on this clone: The sample has other DNA sequences that encode this CDR3 too. This chain links TRBV11-2 with TRBJ2-5; D gene unclear. CDR3 length: 16 amino acids. V dropped 3 bases and J dropped 5 bases, with 19 bases sitting between them. Germline V lookup: CDR1 SGHAT, CDR2 FQNNGV. This CDR3 is CASSLRAGDLQETQYF. The CDR3 DNA reads as TGTGCCAGCAGCTTGCGTGCCGGAGACTTACAGGAGACCCAGTACTTC.

This clone was picked up one time. The rearrangement uses TRBV6-5 and TRBJ2-3; D gene ambiguous. CDR1 is MNHEY, CDR2 SVGAGI, per germline. There are 14 residues in the CDR3. The V end lost 5 bases, the J end lost 3 bases, and 12 bases lay between the germline ends. The chain's CDR3 is CASSATKFTDTQYF. As DNA, the CDR3 is TGTGCCAGCAGTGCGACCAAGTTTACAGATACGCAGTATTTT.

About this clone itself: A junction boundary mismatches the germline segment, possibly from a read error. The chain couples TRBV6-1 to TRBJ2-7, with D perhaps matching TRBD2 (6 bases). The CDR3 covers 12 residues. Per the germline V gene, CDR1 is MNHNS and CDR2 is SASEGT. As DNA, the CDR3 is TGTGCCAGCAGTGAAATTGGGACTGATCAGAACTTC. The encoded protein is CASSEIGTDQNF.

The chain couples TRBV5-4 to TRBJ2-3; 8 positions match TRBD2. The CDR3 runs 15 residues. Trimming removed 5 bases from V and 2 bases from J; junction bases left unmatched: 7. In germline, CDR1 is SGHNT, CDR2 YYREEE (reference sequence). The DNA for the CDR3 is TGTGCCAGCAGTCTCGGGACTAGTATCACAGATACGCAGTATTTT. Translating it yields CASSLGTSITDTQYF. Together with reference TRBV5-4 and TRBJ2-3, the CDR3 gives the full variable domain: ETGVTQSPTHLIKTRGQQVTLRCSSQSGHNTVSWYQQALGQGPQFIFQYYREEENGRGNFPPRFSGLQFPNYSSELNVNALELDDSALYLCASSLGTSITDTQYFGPGTRLTVL.

CDR3 DNA sequence: TGTGCCAGCAGGATGACTAGCGGGATAGGCACCTACAATGAGCAGTTCTTC. Encoded protein: CASRMTSGIGTYNEQFF. The chain combines TRBV2 with TRBJ2-1, with TRBD2 identical over 11 bases. With 6 bases clipped from V and 2 bases from J, the junction kept 9 bases outside the gene matches. The CDR3 has 17 amino acids. CDR1 and CDR2 from the germline V gene are SNHLY and FYNNEI.

The CDR3 reads CASSLAGAETQYF. CDR3 coding DNA: TGTGCCAGCAGCTTAGCAGGGGCAGAGACCCAGTACTTC. This chain links TRBV5-4 with TRBJ2-5; perhaps TRBD1 as D (6 bases). This CDR3 spans 13 amino acids. Per the germline V gene, CDR1 is SGHNT and CDR2 is YYREEE (reference sequence). Between the trimmed V and J ends, which lost 2 bases and 4 bases, there was a span of 9 bases.

The chain couples TRBV10-1 to TRBJ2-5, with 9 bases matching TRBD1. The CDR3 has 17 residues. V dropped 0 bases and J dropped 1; count of bases not matched to a gene: 6. The germline gives CDR1 WNHNN, CDR2 SYGVQD (reference sequence). The CDR3 sequence is CASSESATGGGQETQYF. The DNA for the CDR3 is TGCGCCAGCAGTGAGTCGGCGACAGGGGGTGGCCAAGAGACCCAGTACTTC.

The chain has TRBV28 and TRBJ1-2; D is unresolved. The CDR3 loop spans 14 amino acids. Germline values: CDR1 MDHEN, CDR2 SYDVKM. The V and J ends lost 5 bases and 3 bases respectively, with 13 bases between them. CDR3 nucleotides: TGTGCCAGCAGTACCCCGACGCTAGACTATGGCTACACCTTC. Its protein product is CASSTPTLDYGYTF.

This clone is labeled as medium-sized. The chain carries TRBV9 and TRBJ1-4; 7 bases match TRBD1. Germline trimming cut 3 bases from V and 4 bases from J; bases unmatched to any gene: 9. Looked up from germline, CDR1 is SGDLS and CDR2 is YYNGEE. This CDR3 is built from 16 residues. This CDR3 is CASSANDRDFNEKLFF. Written as DNA, the CDR3 is TGTGCCAGCAGCGCTAACGACAGGGATTTTAATGAAAAACTGTTTTTT.

The chain recombines TRBV29-1 with TRBJ2-7; 11 bases align to TRBD2. Germline CDR1 and CDR2: SQVTM and ANQGSEA. The CDR3 has 14 amino acids. J lost 2 bases, V lost 6 bases, and 6 bases had no gene match. DNA of the CDR3: TGCAGCGTGGCGGGGACTAGCGGAGCCTACGAGCAGTACTTC. It codes for CSVAGTSGAYEQYF.

This clone showed up just once. The rearrangement links TRBV15 to TRBJ2-1, with D uncertain. Trimming took off 0 bases at V and 3 bases at J, with 9 bases between the two ends. The CDR3 consists of 15 residues. Per germline, CDR1 LNHNV and CDR2 YYDKDF (reference sequence). The CDR3 sequence is CATSREGQDYNEQFF. The CDR3 nucleotides read TGTGCCACCAGCAGAGAGGGCCAAGACTACAATGAGCAGTTCTTC.

This sequence joins TRBV5-1 and TRBJ2-7; TRBD2 might be the D (7 bases). Germline CDR1 is SGHRS and CDR2 is YFSETQ. V shed 1 base and J shed 2 bases, with 19 bases lying between them. The CDR3 runs to 17 residues. The CDR3 DNA reads as TGCGCCAGCAGCTTGACGGGGGGCCCCGGCGATCCCTACGAGCAGTACTTC. It is translated as CASSLTGGPGDPYEQYF.

This chain connects TRBV4-1 to TRBJ1-4; D is unclear. Germline V CDR1 and CDR2: MGHRA, YSYEKL. The CDR3 is 11 residues long. The ends were cut back, 4 bases at V and 8 bases at J, with 5 bases in the middle. This CDR3 is CASSLSEKLFF. The CDR3 nucleotides are TGCGCCAGCAGCCTCTCCGAAAAACTGTTTTTT.

The gene calls are TRBV19 and TRBJ2-2, with 9 bases matching TRBD1. V was pared by 5 bases and J by 2 bases, with 3 bases of the junction left unmatched. This CDR3 comprises 15 residues. From germline, CDR1 is LNHDA and CDR2 SQIVND (reference sequence). The DNA for the CDR3 is TGTGCCAGTAGTCGGGACAGGGCTAACACCGGGGAGCTGTTTTTT. The encoded protein is CASSRDRANTGELFF.

In this sample, this clone turned up once. The chain has TRBV6-1 and TRBJ2-1; D is uncertain. There are 12 residues in the CDR3. Germline V CDR1 and CDR2: MNHNS, SASEGT. V was cut by 9 bases and J by 5 bases, with 11 bases left in between. The CDR3 DNA reads as TGTGCCAGTGACCTGGGCAACAATGAGCAGTTCTTC. This gives the protein CASDLGNNEQFF.

The chain uses TRBV6-1 and TRBJ1-5; the D gene is possibly TRBD1 (5 bases). The CDR3 sequence is 13 residues long. The V and J ends lost 4 bases and 7 bases respectively, with 11 bases between them. Germline CDR1 is MNHNS and CDR2 is SASEGT. This CDR3 is CASSGAGGQPQHF. CDR3 sequence (DNA): TGTGCCAGCAGTGGGGCTGGGGGGCAGCCCCAGCATTTT.

This clone was recorded only once. The V call is TRBV12-5, the J call TRBJ1-4; 7 nucleotides line up with TRBD1. The V gene's germline CDR1 is LGHNT and CDR2 FRNRAP. The CDR3 extends over 15 amino acids. V lost 6 bases and J lost 4; bases outside the gene matches: 8. For the CDR3, the DNA is TGTGCTAGTGGCCAAGGACAGGCCGGTAATGAAAAACTGTTTTTT. This encodes CASGQGQAGNEKLFF.

The CDR3 is CASSYTGVSEAFF. The CDR3 DNA reads as TGTGCCAGCAGTTACACCGGTGTTTCTGAAGCTTTCTTT. The V call is TRBV27, the J call TRBJ1-1, with D hard to call. Trimming removed 4 bases at V and 6 bases at J, with 12 bases between. The germline V gene encodes CDR1 MNHEY and CDR2 SMNVEV (reference sequence). The CDR3 spans 13 residues.